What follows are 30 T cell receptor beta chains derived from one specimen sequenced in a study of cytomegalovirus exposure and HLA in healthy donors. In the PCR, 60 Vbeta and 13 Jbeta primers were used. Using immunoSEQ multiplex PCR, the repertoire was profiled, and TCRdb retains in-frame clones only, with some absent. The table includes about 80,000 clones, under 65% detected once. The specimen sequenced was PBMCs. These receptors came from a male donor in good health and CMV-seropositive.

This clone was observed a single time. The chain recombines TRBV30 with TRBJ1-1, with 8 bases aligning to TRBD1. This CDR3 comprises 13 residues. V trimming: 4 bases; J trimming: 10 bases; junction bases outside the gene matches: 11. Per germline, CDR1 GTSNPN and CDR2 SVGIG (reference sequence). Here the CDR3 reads CAWNRDRTEVAFF. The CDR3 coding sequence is TGTGCCTGGAACCGGGACAGGACGGAGGTAGCTTTCTTT.

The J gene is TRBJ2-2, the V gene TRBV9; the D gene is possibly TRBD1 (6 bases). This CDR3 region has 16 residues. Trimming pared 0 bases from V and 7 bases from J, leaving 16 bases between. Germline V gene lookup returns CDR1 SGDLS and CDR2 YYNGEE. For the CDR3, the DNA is TGTGCCAGCAGCGTAGCTGCACAGGGACGGGGCGGGGAGCTGTTTTTT. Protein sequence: CASSVAAQGRGGELFF. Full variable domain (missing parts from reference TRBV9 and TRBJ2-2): DSGVTQTPKHLITATGQRVTLRCSPRSGDLSVYWYQQSLDQGLQFLIQYYNGEERAKGNILERFSAQQFPDLHSELNLSSLELGDSALYFCASSVAAQGRGGELFFGEGSRLTVL.

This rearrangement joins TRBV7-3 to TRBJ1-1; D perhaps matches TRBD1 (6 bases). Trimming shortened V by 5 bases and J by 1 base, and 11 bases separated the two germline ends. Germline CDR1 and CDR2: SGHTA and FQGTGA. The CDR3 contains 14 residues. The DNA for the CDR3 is TGTGCCAGCAGCAGGGGGAGTGGGAACACTGAAGCTTTCTTT. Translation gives CASSRGSGNTEAFF.

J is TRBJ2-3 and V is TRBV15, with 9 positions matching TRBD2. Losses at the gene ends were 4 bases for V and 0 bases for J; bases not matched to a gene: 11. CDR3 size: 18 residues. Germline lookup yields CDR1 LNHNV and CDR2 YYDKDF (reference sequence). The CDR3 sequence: CATSNSGGLEVSTDTQYF. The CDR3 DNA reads TGTGCCACCAGCAATAGCGGGGGACTAGAAGTTAGCACAGATACGCAGTATTTT.

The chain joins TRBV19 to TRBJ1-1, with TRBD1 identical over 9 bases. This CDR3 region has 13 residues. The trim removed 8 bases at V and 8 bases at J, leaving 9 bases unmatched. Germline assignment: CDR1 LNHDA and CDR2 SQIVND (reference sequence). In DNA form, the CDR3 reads TGTGCCAGTGGGGATCTTGGGACAGGGGAAGCTTTCTTT. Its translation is CASGDLGTGEAFF.

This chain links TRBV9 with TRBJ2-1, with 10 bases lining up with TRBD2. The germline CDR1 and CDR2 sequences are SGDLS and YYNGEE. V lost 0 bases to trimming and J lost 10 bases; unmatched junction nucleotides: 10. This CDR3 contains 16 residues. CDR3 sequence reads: CASSVEASGGLGEQFF. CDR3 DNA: TGTGCCAGCAGCGTAGAGGCTAGCGGGGGTTTGGGGGAGCAGTTCTTC.

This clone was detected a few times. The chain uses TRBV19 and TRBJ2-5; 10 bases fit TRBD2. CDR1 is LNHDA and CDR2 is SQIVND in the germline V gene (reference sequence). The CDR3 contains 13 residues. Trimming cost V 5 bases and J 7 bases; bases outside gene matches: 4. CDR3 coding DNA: TGTGCCAGTAGTCTAGCGGGAGAGGGGACCCAGTACTTC. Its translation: CASSLAGEGTQYF.

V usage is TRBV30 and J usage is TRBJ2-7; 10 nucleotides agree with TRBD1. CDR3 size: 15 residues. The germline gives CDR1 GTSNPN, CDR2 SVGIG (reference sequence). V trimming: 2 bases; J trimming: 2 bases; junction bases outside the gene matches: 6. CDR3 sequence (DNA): TGTGCCTGGAGTCTCACCGGGACAGGGGCCTACGAGCAGTACTTC. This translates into CAWSLTGTGAYEQYF.

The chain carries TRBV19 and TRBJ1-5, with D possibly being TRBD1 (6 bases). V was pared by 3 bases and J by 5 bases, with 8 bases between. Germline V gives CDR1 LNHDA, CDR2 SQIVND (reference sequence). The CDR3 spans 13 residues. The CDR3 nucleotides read TGTGCCAGTAGTATGGGGGCGGATCAGCCCCAGCATTTT. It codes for CASSMGADQPQHF.

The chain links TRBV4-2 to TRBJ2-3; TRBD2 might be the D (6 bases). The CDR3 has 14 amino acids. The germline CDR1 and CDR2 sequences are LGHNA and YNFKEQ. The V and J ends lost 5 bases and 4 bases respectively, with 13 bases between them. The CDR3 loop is CASSFGDFSDTQYF. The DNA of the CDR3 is TGTGCCAGCAGCTTCGGGGACTTCTCAGATACGCAGTATTTT.

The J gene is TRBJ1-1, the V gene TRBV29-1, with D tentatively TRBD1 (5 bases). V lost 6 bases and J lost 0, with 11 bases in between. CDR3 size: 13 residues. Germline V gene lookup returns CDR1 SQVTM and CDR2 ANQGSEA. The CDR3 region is CSVPDSMNTEAFF. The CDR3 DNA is TGCAGCGTCCCCGACAGCATGAACACTGAAGCTTTCTTT.

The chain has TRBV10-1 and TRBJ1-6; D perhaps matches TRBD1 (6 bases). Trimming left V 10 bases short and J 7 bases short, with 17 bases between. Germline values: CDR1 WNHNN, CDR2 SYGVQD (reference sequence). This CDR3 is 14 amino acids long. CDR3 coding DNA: TGCGCCACCAGGGGAGGGGGAAACAATTCACCCCTCCACTTT. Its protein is CATRGGGNNSPLHF.

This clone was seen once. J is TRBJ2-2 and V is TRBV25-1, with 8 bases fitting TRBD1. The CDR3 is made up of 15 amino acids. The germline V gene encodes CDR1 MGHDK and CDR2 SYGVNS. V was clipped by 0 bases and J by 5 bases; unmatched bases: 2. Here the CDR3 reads CASSEYQGATGELFF. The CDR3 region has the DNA TGTGCCAGCAGTGAATACCAGGGGGCAACCGGGGAGCTGTTTTTT.

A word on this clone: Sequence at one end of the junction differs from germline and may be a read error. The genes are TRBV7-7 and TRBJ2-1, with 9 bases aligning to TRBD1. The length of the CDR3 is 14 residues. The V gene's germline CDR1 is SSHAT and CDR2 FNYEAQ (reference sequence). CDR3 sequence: CASSYRGPDNEQFF. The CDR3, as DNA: TGTGCTAGCAGCTACAGGGGGCCTGACAATGAGCAGTTCTTC.

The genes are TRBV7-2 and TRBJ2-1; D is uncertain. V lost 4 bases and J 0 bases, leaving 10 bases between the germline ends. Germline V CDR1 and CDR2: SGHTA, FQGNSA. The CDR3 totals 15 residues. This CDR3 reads CASSYRFSSYNEQFF. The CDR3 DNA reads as TGTGCCAGCAGCTATCGATTTAGCTCCTACAATGAGCAGTTCTTC. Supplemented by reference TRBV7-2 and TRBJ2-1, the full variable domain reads GAGVSQSPSNKVTEKGKDVELRCDPISGHTALYWYRQSLGQGLEFLIYFQGNSAPDKSGLPSDRFSAERTGGSVSTLTIQRTQQEDSAVYLCASSYRFSSYNEQFFGPGTRLTVL.

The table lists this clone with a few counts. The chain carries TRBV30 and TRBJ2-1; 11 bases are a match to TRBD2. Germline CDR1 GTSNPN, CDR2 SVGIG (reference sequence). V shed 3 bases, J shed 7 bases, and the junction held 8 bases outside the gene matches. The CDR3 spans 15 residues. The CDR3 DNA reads TGTGCCTGGAGCACCGGGACTAGCGGAGGTAATGAGCAGTTCTTC. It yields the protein CAWSTGTSGGNEQFF.

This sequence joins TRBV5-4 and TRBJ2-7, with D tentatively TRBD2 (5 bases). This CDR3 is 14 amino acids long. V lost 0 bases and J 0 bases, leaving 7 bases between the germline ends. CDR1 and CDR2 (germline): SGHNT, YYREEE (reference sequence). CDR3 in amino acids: CASSLAGSSYEQYF. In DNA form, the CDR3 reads TGTGCCAGCAGCTTGGCTGGGAGCTCCTACGAGCAGTACTTC.

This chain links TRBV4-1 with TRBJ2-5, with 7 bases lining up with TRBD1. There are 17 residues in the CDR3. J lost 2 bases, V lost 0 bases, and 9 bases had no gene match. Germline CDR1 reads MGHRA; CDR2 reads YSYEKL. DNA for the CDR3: TGCGCCAGCAGCCAAGATCGGTCTCGGGACAGACAAGAGACCCAGTACTTC. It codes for CASSQDRSRDRQETQYF.

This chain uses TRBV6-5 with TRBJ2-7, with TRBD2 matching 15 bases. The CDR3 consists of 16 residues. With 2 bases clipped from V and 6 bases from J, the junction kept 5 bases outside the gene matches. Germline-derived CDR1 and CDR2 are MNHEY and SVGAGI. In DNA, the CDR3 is TGTGCCAGCAGTTACGCCCAGGGACTAGCGGGAGGCGAGCAGTACTTC. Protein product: CASSYAQGLAGGEQYF.

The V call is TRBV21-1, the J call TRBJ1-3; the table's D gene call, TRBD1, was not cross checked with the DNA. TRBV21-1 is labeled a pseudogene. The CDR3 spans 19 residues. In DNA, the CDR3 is TGTGCCAGCAGCAAAGATGACAGGGTGCAGGGTGGCTCTACGGACACCATATATTTT. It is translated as CASSKDDRVQGGSTDTIYF.

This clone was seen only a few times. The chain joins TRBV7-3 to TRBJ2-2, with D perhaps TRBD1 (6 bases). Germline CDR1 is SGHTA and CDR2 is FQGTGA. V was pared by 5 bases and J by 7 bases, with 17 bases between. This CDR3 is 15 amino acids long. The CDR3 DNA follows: TGTGCCAGCAGCCAACTAGACAGGTCGGGCGGGGAGCTGTTTTTT. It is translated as CASSQLDRSGGELFF. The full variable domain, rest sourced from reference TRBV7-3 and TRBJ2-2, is GAGVSQTPSNKVTEKGKYVELRCDPISGHTALYWYRQSLGQGPEFLIYFQGTGAADDSGLPNDRFFAVRPEGSVSTLKIQRTERGDSAVYLCASSQLDRSGGELFFGEGSRLTVL.

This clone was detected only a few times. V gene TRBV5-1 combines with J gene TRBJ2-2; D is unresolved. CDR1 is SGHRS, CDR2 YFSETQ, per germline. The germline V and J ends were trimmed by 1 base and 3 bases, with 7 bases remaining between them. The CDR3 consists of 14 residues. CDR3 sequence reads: CASSLKQYTGELFF. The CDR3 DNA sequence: TGCGCCAGCAGCTTGAAACAGTACACCGGGGAGCTGTTTTTT.

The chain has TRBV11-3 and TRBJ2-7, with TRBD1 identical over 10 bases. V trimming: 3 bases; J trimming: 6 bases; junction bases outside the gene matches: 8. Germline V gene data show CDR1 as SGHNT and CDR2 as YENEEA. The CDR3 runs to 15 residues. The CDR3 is CASSFFWDRGREQYF. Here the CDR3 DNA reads TGTGCCAGCAGCTTCTTCTGGGACAGGGGACGCGAGCAGTACTTC.

The CDR3 nucleotides are TGCAGTGCTAGGCAGGGTTCGGAAGCTTTCTTT. Encoded protein: CSARQGSEAFF. The J gene is TRBJ1-1, the V gene TRBV20-1, with D possibly TRBD1 on 5 matching bases. The CDR3 extends over 11 amino acids. V gave up 3 bases and J gave up 8 bases, with 10 bases separating them. Germline V gene data show CDR1 as DFQATT and CDR2 as SNEGSKA (reference sequence).

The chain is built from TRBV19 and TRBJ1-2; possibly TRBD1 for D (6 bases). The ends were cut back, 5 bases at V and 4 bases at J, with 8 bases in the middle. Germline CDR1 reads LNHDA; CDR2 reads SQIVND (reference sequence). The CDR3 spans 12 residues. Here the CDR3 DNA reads TGTGCCAGTAGTCCGGACAGCTATGGCTACACCTTC. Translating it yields CASSPDSYGYTF.

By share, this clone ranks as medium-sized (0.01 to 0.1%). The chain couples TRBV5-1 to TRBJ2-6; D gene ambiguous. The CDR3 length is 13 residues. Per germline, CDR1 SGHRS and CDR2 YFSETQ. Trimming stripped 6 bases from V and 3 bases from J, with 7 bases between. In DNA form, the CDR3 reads TGCGCCAGCACCCAGGTTGGGGCCAACGTCCTGACTTTC. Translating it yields CASTQVGANVLTF.

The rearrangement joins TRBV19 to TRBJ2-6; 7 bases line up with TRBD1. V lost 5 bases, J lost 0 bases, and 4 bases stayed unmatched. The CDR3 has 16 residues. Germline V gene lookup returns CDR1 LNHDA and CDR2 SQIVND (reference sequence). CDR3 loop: CASSPRDSSGANVLTF. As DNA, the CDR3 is TGTGCCAGTAGTCCCCGGGACAGCTCTGGGGCCAACGTCCTGACTTTC.

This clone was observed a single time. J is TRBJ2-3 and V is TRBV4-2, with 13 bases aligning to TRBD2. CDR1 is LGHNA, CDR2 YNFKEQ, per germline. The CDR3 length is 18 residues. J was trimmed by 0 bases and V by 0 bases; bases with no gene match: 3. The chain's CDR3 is CASSQELGLAGSTDTQYF. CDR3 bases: TGTGCCAGCAGCCAAGAATTGGGACTAGCGGGAAGCACAGATACGCAGTATTTT.

The CDR3 region has the DNA TGTGCCACGCGGCCAACTAGTAGGGACAGTCCCTACGAGCAGTACTTC. It yields the protein CATRPTSRDSPYEQYF. The genes are TRBV10-3 and TRBJ2-7; 7 positions agree with TRBD1. The CDR3 loop spans 16 amino acids. Losses at the gene ends were 10 bases for V and 2 bases for J; bases not matched to a gene: 17. CDR1 and CDR2 from the germline V gene are ENHRY and SYGVKD.

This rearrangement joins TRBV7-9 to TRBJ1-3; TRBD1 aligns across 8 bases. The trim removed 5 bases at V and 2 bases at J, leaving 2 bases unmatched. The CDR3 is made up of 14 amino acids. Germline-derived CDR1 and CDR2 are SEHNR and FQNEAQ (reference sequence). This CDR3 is CASSMTGAGNTIYF. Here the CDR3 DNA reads TGTGCCAGCAGCATGACAGGGGCTGGAAACACCATATATTTT.